The clone carrying this TCR beta chain showed up just a few times. Its antigen is undetermined. TCRbeta library preparation incorporated unique molecular identifiers. Using its own MiXCR run on the PCR reads, TCRdb lists one record per CDR3 protein. The data hold hundreds of thousands of distinct CDR3 sequences, with 13% observed a single time. Germline CDR1 DFQATT, CDR2 SNEGSKA (reference sequence). V was pared by 6 bases and J by 2 bases, with 8 bases between. This CDR3 has 11 residues. The source of the sample is a study of T-cell reconstitution after alpha-beta-depleted transplantation in children. Study-wide results and limits: Several hundred expanded graft clones reportedly gave rise to the alpha-beta T cells present about two months after transplant.

The sequencing here drew on PBMCs, mostly from graft donor cells, taken 360 days after TCRalphabeta/CD19-depleted stem cell transplant. The receptor's source is a male patient aged 10 to 17 who had a stem cell transplant for acute myeloid leukemia, so the T cells may come from the graft donor. This sequence joins TRBV20-1 and TRBJ2-7; no clear D. The CDR3 here is CSAPDPYEQYF. The CDR3 DNA reads TGCAGTGCGCCGGATCCCTACGAGCAGTACTTC.